This TCR beta chain derives from a study of shared clonotypes between healthy human individuals. Clones were sequenced by immunoSEQ multiplex PCR, and TCRdb holds only the in-frame ones, with some missing. The table lists 640,000 or so clones, 60% to 80% of them singletons. V was clipped by 5 bases and J by 5 bases; unmatched bases: 9. Germline-derived CDR1 and CDR2 are MNHNS and SASEGT. The CDR3 is 14 residues long. The receptor comes from a woman younger than 45 in good health. V usage is TRBV6-1 and J usage is TRBJ2-7; 7 bases are shared with TRBD2. The specimen sequenced was memory CD4+ T cells sorted from blood. Sample subset: CD45RA-negative fraction. CDR3 bases: TGTGCCAGCAGTCCTATAGGACTAGGCAACGAGCAGTACTTC. Its translation is CASSPIGLGNEQYF.